This T cell receptor beta chain was captured by sequencing in a study of cytomegalovirus exposure and HLA in healthy donors. Overall study: Unique TCR beta sequences numbering over 100 million came from 150 million to 200 million T cells in an earlier analysis. Study-level results: Indistinguishable V segments, including TRBV6-2 and TRBV6-3, were excluded.

Primers for the PCR totalled 60 Vbeta and 13 Jbeta. The protocol was immunoSEQ multiplex PCR, while the TCRdb copy is restricted to in-frame clones and leaves out a portion. The table has more than 130,000 clones, under 80% seen once. Germline CDR1 is SGDLS and CDR2 is YYNGEE. The CDR3 is made up of 13 amino acids. Trimming cost V 0 bases and J 5 bases, with 8 bases left between them. On this clone: Antigen unknown.

The rearrangement uses TRBV9 and TRBJ1-1, with D tentatively TRBD1 (6 bases). This TCR derives from a male donor in good health and CMV-seronegative. Sequences were obtained from PBMCs. The CDR3 DNA sequence: TGTGCCAGCAGCGTAGACAGGGTAACTGAAGCTTTCTTT. Translating it yields CASSVDRVTEAFF.